This T cell receptor (beta chain) came from a study of blood T cell repertoires in COVID-19. Study context: Some COVID-19 samples were acute and others convalescent; all came from the United States, Italy and Spain. From T cells, B-cell-depleted T cells, or PBMCs came the material, which was cDNA or gDNA.

CDR3 length equals 15 residues. The germline CDR1 and CDR2 sequences are MNHNY and SVGAGI (reference sequence). V gave up 2 bases and J gave up 3 bases; unmatched junction bases: 4. Original data processing: Scientists estimated how many nucleated cells there were by amplifying reference gene primers. This table comes from immunoSEQ multiplex PCR, and its TCRdb copy is limited to in-frame clones, with some not included. The V and J calls and clone size were taken over from that table, and D and trimming were inferred from the DNA. This sample has about 97,000 clones, with around nine tenths found just once. This clone was observed a handful of times.

The TCR was taken from a human donor in a cohort sampled during active COVID-19. The chain joins TRBV6-6 to TRBJ2-7; 10 bases match TRBD1. Source material: peripheral blood. This chain's CDR3 is CASSYRDRGHYEQYF. The DNA of the CDR3 is TGTGCCAGCAGTTACCGAGACAGGGGGCACTACGAGCAGTACTTC.